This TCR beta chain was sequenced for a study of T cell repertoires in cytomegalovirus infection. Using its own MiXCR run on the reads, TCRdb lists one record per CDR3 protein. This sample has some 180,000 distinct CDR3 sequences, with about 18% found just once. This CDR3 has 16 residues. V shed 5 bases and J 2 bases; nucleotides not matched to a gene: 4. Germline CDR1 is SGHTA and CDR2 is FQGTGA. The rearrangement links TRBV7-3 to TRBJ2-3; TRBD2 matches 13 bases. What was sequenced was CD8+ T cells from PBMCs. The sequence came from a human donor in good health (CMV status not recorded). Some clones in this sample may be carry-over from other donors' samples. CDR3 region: CASSPTSGGATDTQYF. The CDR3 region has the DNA TGTGCCAGCAGCCCAACTAGCGGGGGGGCCACAGATACGCAGTATTTT. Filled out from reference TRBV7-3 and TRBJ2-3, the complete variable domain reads GAGVSQTPSNKVTEKGKYVELRCDPISGHTALYWYRQSLGQGPEFLIYFQGTGAADDSGLPNDRFFAVRPEGSVSTLKIQRTERGDSAVYLCASSPTSGGATDTQYFGPGTRLTVL.